The next 18 T cell receptor beta chains were all read from a single sample in a study of CD8 T cells in Susac syndrome. Reverse transcription of roughly 0.5 to 1 ug RNA was carried out with random hexamers. TCRdb itself ran the immunoSEQ multiplex PCR reads through MiXCR, one entry per CDR3 protein. The repertoire includes about 150,000 distinct CDR3 sequences, approximately 94% of them detected once, and about 0.08% sits in the top ten. The sequenced material came from CD4+ T cells from PBMCs. These receptor sequences come from a human donor with Susac syndrome.

V gene TRBV10-3 combines with J gene TRBJ2-1; 8 positions agree with TRBD2. Germline trimming cut 10 bases from V and 6 bases from J; bases unmatched to any gene: 8. Germline V gives CDR1 ENHRY, CDR2 SYGVKD. This CDR3 comprises 13 residues. The CDR3 spells CATLTTSVNEQFF. The CDR3 bases are TGTGCCACCCTCACGACTAGCGTCAATGAGCAGTTCTTC.

The V and J genes are TRBV6-5 and TRBJ1-4; D unclear. The CDR3 length is 15 residues. CDR1 and CDR2 (germline): MNHEY, SVGAGI. Trimming removed 6 bases from V and 0 bases from J, with 11 bases in between. CDR3 nucleotides: TGTGCCAGCAGCCCCGACACTCCAACTAATGAAAAACTGTTTTTT. Its translation: CASSPDTPTNEKLFF.

This clonotype was detected once. V and J are TRBV3-1 and TRBJ2-3; TRBD1 matches 8 bases. From germline, CDR1 is LGHDT and CDR2 YNNKEL (reference sequence). V trimming: 4 bases; J trimming: 8 bases; junction bases outside the gene matches: 8. The CDR3 runs to 14 residues. As DNA, the CDR3 is TGTGCCAGCAGCCCAGGACAGGGTGGCGTTACGCAGTATTTT. Protein: CASSPGQGGVTQYF.

The chain carries TRBV11-2 and TRBJ2-1; D is ambiguous. Deletions cut 8 bases from V and 6 bases from J, with 17 bases between. Germline V gives CDR1 SGHAT, CDR2 FQNNGV. This CDR3 has 14 residues. The CDR3 DNA reads as TGTGCCAGCCAGAGAACCAGGCAGATCAATGAGCAGTTCTTC. It codes for CASQRTRQINEQFF.

As concerns this clonotype: The junction departs from the called germline gene at one end, perhaps through a read error. This chain joins TRBV28 and TRBJ1-4, with TRBD1 identical over 7 bases. The CDR3 has 15 amino acids. Germline V gene sequence: CDR1 MDHEN, CDR2 SYDVKM. The CDR3 DNA sequence: TGTGACAGCAGTTTTTACAGGGGTCAGGGTGAAAAACTGTTTTTT. This codes for CDSSFYRGQGEKLFF.

The DNA for the CDR3 is TGCAGTGCCGCTAGAGGTGTCTTCAGAGGCTACACCTTC. It translates to CSAARGVFRGYTF. The genes are TRBV20-1 and TRBJ1-2; D uncertain. Germline CDR1 DFQATT, CDR2 SNEGSKA (reference sequence). The V gene lost 6 bases and the J gene lost 8 bases, with 19 bases spanning the gap. The CDR3 totals 13 residues.

The gene calls are TRBV2 and TRBJ2-2; a weak D match, TRBD1 (6 bases). This CDR3 spans 15 amino acids. Germline-derived CDR1 and CDR2 are SNHLY and FYNNEI. Trimming removed 3 bases from V and 3 bases from J, with 11 bases in between. The CDR3 loop is CASSETGRYTGELFF. The CDR3 nucleotides are TGTGCCAGCAGTGAGACAGGACGCTACACCGGGGAGCTGTTTTTT.

The chain carries TRBV29-1 and TRBJ2-7; D gene uncertain. CDR1 SQVTM and CDR2 ANQGSEA come from the germline V gene. This CDR3 region has 12 residues. Between the trimmed V and J ends, which lost 4 bases and 2 bases, there was a span of 9 bases. In nucleotides, the CDR3 is TGCAGCGTTGGTAGGGCGACCTACGAGCAGTACTTC. It specifies CSVGRATYEQYF.

The chain's CDR3 is CASSPSRSRAFF. The CDR3 region has the DNA TGTGCCAGCAGCCCAAGTCGGAGCCGGGCTTTCTTT. The chain joins TRBV6-5 to TRBJ1-1; D is undetermined. The germline V gene has CDR1 MNHEY and CDR2 SVGAGI. The CDR3 extends over 12 amino acids. The V end lost 6 bases, the J end lost 11 bases, and 16 bases lay between the germline ends.

This clonotype has just one count. V usage is TRBV7-9 and J usage is TRBJ2-2, with 7 bases that match TRBD1. The CDR3 has 16 residues. Looked up from germline, CDR1 is SEHNR and CDR2 is FQNEAQ (reference sequence). With 6 bases clipped from V and 2 bases from J, the junction kept 9 bases outside the gene matches. The CDR3, as DNA: TGTGCCAGCAGGTCCACGACAGGGATTAACACCGGGGAGCTGTTTTTT. Residues: CASRSTTGINTGELFF.

This sequence joins TRBV5-1 and TRBJ2-2, with a weak D call TRBD2 (6 bases). This CDR3 comprises 15 residues. V dropped 1 base and J dropped 6 bases, with 13 bases sitting between them. The germline CDR1 and CDR2 sequences are SGHRS and YFSETQ. CDR3 protein: CASSLSGGEAGELFF. The CDR3 nucleotides read TGCGCCAGCAGCTTGAGCGGAGGGGAGGCCGGGGAGCTGTTTTTT.

The chain carries TRBV20-1 and TRBJ2-5; D not certain. Trimming pared 1 base from V and 5 bases from J, leaving 17 bases between. This CDR3 region has 15 residues. Germline CDR1 and CDR2: DFQATT and SNEGSKA (reference sequence). CDR3 sequence reads: CSARGAVVHRETQYF. CDR3 nucleotide sequence: TGCAGTGCTAGAGGGGCGGTAGTCCACCGGGAGACCCAGTACTTC.

The chain carries TRBV20-1 and TRBJ2-1; D uncertain. Germline lookup yields CDR1 DFQATT and CDR2 SNEGSKA (reference sequence). The CDR3 sequence is 14 residues long. DNA for the CDR3: TGCACCCCCTCCGCTTCCAGCTCCTACAATGAGCAGTTCTTC. Protein product: CTPSASSSYNEQFF.

V and J are TRBV7-9 and TRBJ2-3, with D possibly matching TRBD2 (5 bases). Germline V CDR1 and CDR2: SEHNR, FQNEAQ (reference sequence). V was trimmed by 5 bases and J by 1 base, leaving 10 bases between them. This CDR3 has 14 amino acids. The CDR3 DNA reads as TGTGCCAGCAGCCCGAGGACTGGCACAGATACGCAGTATTTT. This encodes CASSPRTGTDTQYF.

This clonotype was recorded once. The rearrangement uses TRBV20-1 and TRBJ2-1; D might be TRBD1 (5 bases). This CDR3 is built from 14 residues. Germline assignment: CDR1 DFQATT and CDR2 SNEGSKA (reference sequence). V dropped 3 bases and J dropped 5 bases, with 14 bases sitting between them. The CDR3 spells CSARTARENNEQFF. The CDR3 DNA reads as TGCAGTGCTAGGACCGCCAGGGAAAACAATGAGCAGTTCTTC.

The chain uses TRBV28 and TRBJ2-1; 8 bases line up with TRBD1. Germline CDR1 MDHEN, CDR2 SYDVKM. Trimming removed 4 bases from V and 3 bases from J; junction bases left unmatched: 8. The CDR3 is 16 amino acids. CDR3 coding DNA: TGTGCCAGCAGTTCTCCAGGGGGCTCCCTCTACAATGAGCAGTTCTTC. The encoded protein is CASSSPGGSLYNEQFF. Drawing the rest from reference TRBV28 and TRBJ2-1, the complete variable domain is DVKVTQSSRYLVKRTGEKVFLECVQDMDHENMFWYRQDPGLGLRLIYFSYDVKMKEKGDIPEGYSVSREKKERFSLILESASTNQTSMYLCASSSPGGSLYNEQFFGPGTRLTVL.

The rearrangement links TRBV5-1 to TRBJ2-1; the match to TRBD2 covers 10 bases. The CDR3 is made up of 16 amino acids. The junction had 3 bases not matched to a gene; V was cut back by 0 bases and J by 3 bases. CDR1 and CDR2 from the germline V gene are SGHRS and YFSETQ. For the CDR3, the DNA is TGCGCCAGCAGCTTGGCTCTAGCGGGGGTCTACAATGAGCAGTTCTTC. Translated, it gives CASSLALAGVYNEQFF.

The chain combines TRBV10-3 with TRBJ1-1; D unclear. The CDR3 runs 12 residues. With 0 bases removed from V and 2 bases from J, the gap between germline ends came to 1 base. The germline V gene has CDR1 ENHRY and CDR2 SYGVKD. The CDR3 sequence is CAISESNTEAFF. The CDR3 DNA is TGTGCCATCAGTGAGTCTAACACTGAAGCTTTCTTT.